Below, 29 T cell receptor beta chains from the same sample are listed, as sequenced in a study of long-term antiretroviral therapy in people with HIV. An immunoSEQ assay, version v3.0, was performed at survey level. Measured with immunoSEQ multiplex PCR; TCRdb has only the in-frame clones, and not every one. This table has about 33,000 clones, 97% appearing once. This material consisted of unsorted PBMCs, taken 6.9 years after starting antiretroviral therapy. These receptors were obtained from a man aged 25-45 years with HIV.

The chain joins TRBV4-2 to TRBJ2-1; D is possibly TRBD2 (6 bases). CDR3 size: 17 residues. From germline, CDR1 is LGHNA and CDR2 YNFKEQ. The ends were cut back, 0 bases at V and 9 bases at J, with 21 bases in the middle. CDR3 in amino acids: CASSQEAGQPRGGEQFF. In DNA, the CDR3 is TGTGCCAGCAGCCAAGAGGCGGGGCAACCGAGGGGAGGTGAGCAGTTCTTC.

This clone has only one observation. The J gene is TRBJ1-1, the V gene TRBV6-5; D unresolved. V was cut by 2 bases and J by 5 bases, with 9 bases left in between. The CDR3 has 13 residues. Per germline, CDR1 MNHEY and CDR2 SVGAGI. CDR3 protein: CASSYALRTEAFF. Here the CDR3 DNA reads TGTGCCAGCAGTTACGCATTGAGGACTGAAGCTTTCTTT.

This chain links TRBV9 with TRBJ2-3, with D perhaps matching TRBD2 (5 bases). The CDR3 length is 14 residues. V was shortened by 0 bases and J by 9 bases, with 14 bases between the two germline ends. CDR1 and CDR2 (germline): SGDLS, YYNGEE. The CDR3: CASSVAGIPGTQYF. Here the CDR3 DNA reads TGTGCCAGCAGCGTAGCTGGGATCCCGGGGACGCAGTATTTT.

The chain carries TRBV11-2 and TRBJ1-3; the D is unclear. This CDR3 region has 16 residues. Trimming took off 6 bases at V and 4 bases at J, with 19 bases between the two ends. Germline-derived CDR1 and CDR2 are SGHAT and FQNNGV. This CDR3 is CASSSEVRFRGNTIYF. Here the CDR3 DNA reads TGTGCCAGCAGTTCCGAGGTGCGGTTCAGAGGAAACACCATATATTTT.

This clone has only one observation. The gene calls are TRBV30 and TRBJ2-2, with D tentatively TRBD1 (5 bases). Trimming shortened V by 5 bases and J by 6 bases, and 25 bases separated the two germline ends. In germline, CDR1 is GTSNPN, CDR2 SVGIG (reference sequence). This CDR3 spans 17 amino acids. CDR3 nucleotide sequence: TGTGCCTGGGACAGCAGGAAAGGGAAGAGAAGCGCCGGGGAGCTGTTTTTT. Translation: CAWDSRKGKRSAGELFF.

The rearrangement joins TRBV5-1 to TRBJ1-1; 8 nucleotides match TRBD1. J lost 0 bases, V lost 2 bases, and 6 bases had no gene match. Germline V gene lookup returns CDR1 SGHRS and CDR2 YFSETQ. The CDR3 length is 16 residues. DNA for the CDR3: TGCGCCAGCAGCTTAGAACAGGGGGTAATGAACACTGAAGCTTTCTTT. Translating gives CASSLEQGVMNTEAFF. Supplemented by reference TRBV5-1 and TRBJ1-1, the full variable domain reads KAGVTQTPRYLIKTRGQQVTLSCSPISGHRSVSWYQQTPGQGLQFLFEYFSETQRNKGNFPGRFSGRQFSNSRSEMNVSTLELGDSALYLCASSLEQGVMNTEAFFGQGTRLTVV.

This chain connects TRBV4-2 to TRBJ1-5; 8 bases agree with TRBD1. Trimming at V came to 2 bases and at J to 5 bases, leaving 2 bases not matched to a gene. The length of the CDR3 is 14 residues. From germline, CDR1 is LGHNA and CDR2 YNFKEQ. CDR3 DNA sequence: TGTGCCAGCAGCCAACAGGGGGCAGATCAGCCCCAGCATTTT. Amino acid sequence: CASSQQGADQPQHF.

J is TRBJ2-7 and V is TRBV7-2, with D perhaps TRBD2 (6 bases). This CDR3 region has 15 residues. The V gene lost 5 bases and the J gene lost 4 bases, with 18 bases spanning the gap. CDR1 is SGHTA, CDR2 FQGNSA, per germline. CDR3 bases: TGTGCCAGCAGCCCCCCCGCGGGACTCACTTACGAGCAGTACTTC. Protein product: CASSPPAGLTYEQYF.

The chain combines TRBV6-5 with TRBJ1-4; 7 positions agree with TRBD1. Trimming cost V 6 bases and J 5 bases; bases outside gene matches: 9. CDR3 length: 15 residues. The germline V gene encodes CDR1 MNHEY and CDR2 SVGAGI. Here the CDR3 DNA reads TGTGCCAGCAGGAGGGAAACAGGGGTGAATGAAAAACTGTTTTTT. Translated, it gives CASRRETGVNEKLFF.

This rearrangement joins TRBV6-5 to TRBJ2-7; no clear D. V was pared by 0 bases and J by 2 bases, with 8 bases between. Per germline, CDR1 MNHEY and CDR2 SVGAGI. The CDR3 covers 14 residues. This CDR3 reads CASSYSATPYEQYF. The CDR3 DNA sequence: TGTGCCAGCAGTTACTCAGCTACCCCCTACGAGCAGTACTTC.

The V call is TRBV7-8, the J call TRBJ2-5; D is tentatively TRBD1 or TRBD2 (5 bases each). CDR3 length equals 15 residues. V shed 3 bases and J shed 0 bases, with 11 bases lying between them. Germline V gene sequence: CDR1 SGHVS, CDR2 FQNEAQ. CDR3 in amino acids: CASSLYGAHQETQYF. The CDR3 coding sequence is TGTGCCAGCAGCTTGTACGGGGCACACCAAGAGACCCAGTACTTC.

The rearrangement uses TRBV6-1 and TRBJ2-7; D might be TRBD2 (6 bases). Germline V CDR1 and CDR2: MNHNS, SASEGT. Trimming left V 6 bases short and J 3 bases short, with 12 bases between. The CDR3 runs to 13 residues. The CDR3 reads CASRETGDYEQYF. CDR3 DNA sequence: TGTGCCAGCAGGGAAACGGGGGACTACGAGCAGTACTTC.

The rearrangement joins TRBV27 to TRBJ2-7; maybe TRBD1 (5 bases). The germline V gene has CDR1 MNHEY and CDR2 SMNVEV (reference sequence). Between the trimmed V and J ends, which lost 1 base and 2 bases, there was a span of 15 bases. The CDR3 has 16 residues. This chain's CDR3 is CASSLYPGKSAYEQYF. The DNA of the CDR3 is TGTGCCAGCAGTTTATACCCAGGGAAGAGCGCCTACGAGCAGTACTTC.

The chain couples TRBV7-9 to TRBJ1-2; 8 bases are a match to TRBD1. Per the germline V gene, CDR1 is SEHNR and CDR2 is FQNEAQ (reference sequence). This CDR3 comprises 15 residues. J lost 3 bases, V lost 5 bases, and 8 bases had no gene match. The CDR3 coding sequence is TGTGCCAGCAGCCCCACCCCACAGGGGGACTATGGCTACACCTTC. This codes for CASSPTPQGDYGYTF.

V usage is TRBV4-1 and J usage is TRBJ2-2; a possible D gene is TRBD2 (6 bases). The V and J ends lost 4 bases and 3 bases respectively, with 15 bases between them. From germline, CDR1 is MGHRA and CDR2 YSYEKL. The CDR3 consists of 16 residues. The CDR3 DNA reads TGCGCCAGCAGCCGATGGGGGGTCGGCGACACCGGGGAGCTGTTTTTT. Encoded protein: CASSRWGVGDTGELFF.

The chain uses TRBV30 and TRBJ1-4; 7 bases are a match to TRBD1. The V segment lost 3 bases and the J segment 3 bases; nucleotides outside the gene matches: 10. The germline gives CDR1 GTSNPN, CDR2 SVGIG (reference sequence). CDR3 length equals 16 residues. CDR3 in DNA: TGTGCCTGGAGCAATACAGGGGTCCTTGCTAATGAAAAACTGTTTTTT. Translated, it gives CAWSNTGVLANEKLFF. The whole variable domain, remainder taken from reference TRBV30 and TRBJ1-4, is SQTIHQWPATLVQPVGSPLSLECTVEGTSNPNLYWYRQAAGRGLQLLFYSVGIGQISSEVPQNLSASRPQDRQFILSSKKLLLSDSGFYLCAWSNTGVLANEKLFFGSGTQLSVL.

The chain couples TRBV6-1 to TRBJ1-6; 7 nucleotides agree with TRBD1. There are 14 residues in the CDR3. J lost 9 bases, V lost 10 bases, and 12 bases had no gene match. CDR1 and CDR2 from the germline V gene are MNHNS and SASEGT. CDR3 sequence reads: CATGRGHGGSPLHF. In DNA, the CDR3 is TGTGCCACCGGTAGGGGGCACGGTGGTTCACCCCTCCACTTT.

The chain has TRBV10-3 and TRBJ1-3; D is unclear. Germline CDR1 ENHRY, CDR2 SYGVKD. V lost 8 bases and J 0 bases, leaving 8 bases between the germline ends. The CDR3 runs 13 residues. The CDR3 region is CAIGRSSGNTIYF. In DNA, the CDR3 is TGTGCCATCGGCAGGAGCTCTGGAAACACCATATATTTT.

The gene calls are TRBV5-1 and TRBJ1-2, with D maybe TRBD1 (6 bases). This CDR3 is 14 amino acids long. Trimming shortened V by 4 bases and J by 0 bases, and 10 bases separated the two germline ends. From germline, CDR1 is SGHRS and CDR2 YFSETQ. The CDR3 DNA is TGCGCCAGCAGCCTGGACAGTACTAACTATGGCTACACCTTC. Translating gives CASSLDSTNYGYTF.

DNA of the CDR3: TGTGCCAGCAGCTTAGCGCTTGGGACAGTTAATGAGCAGTTCTTC. Protein sequence: CASSLALGTVNEQFF. The V and J genes are TRBV7-9 and TRBJ2-1, with 7 nucleotides matching TRBD1. The junction had 6 bases not matched to a gene; V was cut back by 0 bases and J by 7 bases. The CDR3 covers 15 residues. Germline CDR1 reads SEHNR; CDR2 reads FQNEAQ (reference sequence).

The V call is TRBV5-1, the J call TRBJ2-6; 7 bases align to TRBD1. The trim removed 4 bases at V and 1 base at J, leaving 2 bases unmatched. Germline V lookup: CDR1 SGHRS, CDR2 YFSETQ. This CDR3 comprises 15 residues. CDR3 in amino acids: CASSLTGSGANVLTF. In DNA form, the CDR3 reads TGCGCCAGCAGCCTGACAGGGTCTGGGGCCAACGTCCTGACTTTC.

J is TRBJ2-3 and V is TRBV10-3; the D is unclear. This CDR3 comprises 15 residues. The V gene lost 2 bases and the J gene lost 0 bases, with 9 bases spanning the gap. Germline values: CDR1 ENHRY, CDR2 SYGVKD. The CDR3 coding sequence is TGTGCCATCAGTGAGCCCACTCATAGCACAGATACGCAGTATTTT. This translates into CAISEPTHSTDTQYF.

V and J are TRBV7-4 and TRBJ1-6; D remains ambiguous. Trimming removed 5 bases at V and 13 bases at J, with 21 bases between. The CDR3 has 15 residues. In germline, CDR1 is SGHVT, CDR2 SQSDAQ. DNA of the CDR3: TGTGCCAGCAGCCAAACCTCCCGCGACGAGATTCCCCTCCACTTT. Protein product: CASSQTSRDEIPLHF.

The chain carries TRBV19 and TRBJ1-1; D possibly corresponds to TRBD1 (5 bases). In germline, CDR1 is LNHDA, CDR2 SQIVND (reference sequence). The CDR3 has 14 amino acids. The V end was cut by 5 bases, the J end by 7 bases, with 17 bases between. CDR3 region: CASSGETRGSEAFF. The CDR3 DNA is TGTGCCAGTAGTGGGGAGACACGGGGCAGTGAAGCTTTCTTT.

V gene TRBV7-9 combines with J gene TRBJ1-2; a weak D match, TRBD1 (6 bases). The CDR3 spans 11 residues. CDR1 is SEHNR and CDR2 is FQNEAQ in the germline V gene (reference sequence). V was clipped by 5 bases and J by 6 bases, with 7 bases between them. CDR3 sequence reads: CASSRQDGYTF. The CDR3 DNA is TGTGCCAGCAGCCGACAGGATGGCTACACCTTC.

The chain has TRBV7-6 and TRBJ1-4; TRBD1 might be the D (5 bases). Germline V gene data show CDR1 as SGHVS and CDR2 as FNYEAQ. Deletions cut 3 bases from V and 7 bases from J, with 12 bases between. This CDR3 spans 14 amino acids. The chain's CDR3 is CASSLGGGSEKLFF. The CDR3 DNA reads TGTGCCAGCAGCTTGGGGGGTGGGAGTGAAAAACTGTTTTTT.

This chain connects TRBV2 to TRBJ2-7, with 7 positions matching TRBD1. The CDR3 covers 15 residues. Germline assignment: CDR1 SNHLY and CDR2 FYNNEI. Trimming removed 4 bases from V and 0 bases from J; junction bases left unmatched: 6. The CDR3 spells CASSADRFLSYEQYF. CDR3 coding DNA: TGTGCCAGCAGTGCGGACAGGTTCCTCTCCTACGAGCAGTACTTC.

This clone was detected once. The chain has TRBV5-4 and TRBJ2-6; D is ambiguous. CDR3 length: 19 amino acids. Trimming removed 5 bases at V and 2 bases at J, with 23 bases between. Per germline, CDR1 SGHNT and CDR2 YYREEE (reference sequence). The CDR3 loop is CASSRWSSPPQAGANVLTF. Written as DNA, the CDR3 is TGTGCCAGCAGTCGTTGGTCCAGCCCGCCTCAGGCTGGGGCCAACGTCCTGACTTTC.

The chain recombines TRBV10-1 with TRBJ1-1; D is possibly TRBD1 (5 bases). The CDR3 loop spans 17 amino acids. V was shortened by 5 bases and J by 12 bases, with 31 bases between the two germline ends. Germline assignment: CDR1 WNHNN and CDR2 SYGVQD (reference sequence). CDR3 nucleotide sequence: TGCGCCAGCAGTCCCATCCCGGGGCCAGCGATCTCGGGGGTAACTTTCTTT. This gives the protein CASSPIPGPAISGVTFF.